The 17 T cell receptor beta chains below come from one sample, sequenced in a study of shared T cell receptors in the human thymus. Profiling relied on immunoSEQ multiplex PCR, and the TCRdb table lists in-frame clones only, not all of them. The sample shows hundreds of thousands of clones, more than 70% of them seen only once. The sample was also linked to a second study, of human thymus T cells.

Sequencing was performed on thymocytes. Receptor source: a boy less than two years old with a congenital heart defect.

The chain has TRBV7-3 and TRBJ2-1, with D possibly TRBD2 on 5 matching bases. CDR3 length equals 15 residues. Trimming left V 5 bases short and J 7 bases short, with 18 bases between. Germline-derived CDR1 and CDR2 are SGHTA and FQGTGA. CDR3: CASSRTHSPGNEQFF. CDR3 bases: TGTGCCAGCAGCCGGACTCACTCCCCGGGAAATGAGCAGTTCTTC.

This rearrangement joins TRBV4-3 to TRBJ2-7, with 9 nucleotides matching TRBD1. V was pared by 6 bases and J by 2 bases, with 8 bases of the junction left unmatched. The CDR3 length is 15 residues. From germline, CDR1 is LGHNA and CDR2 YSLEER. CDR3 residues: CASRERDRDPYEQYF. DNA of the CDR3: TGCGCCAGCAGAGAGCGGGACAGGGACCCCTACGAGCAGTACTTC.

The V call is TRBV1, the J call TRBJ2-1; the table names TRBD2, a call not compared with the DNA. TRBV1 is given as a pseudogene. The CDR3 consists of 19 residues. The CDR3 bases are TGCACCAGCAGCCTCCGGGGGGGGTTAGGCCCCCCTCACTTGAATGAGCAGTTCTTC. Amino acid sequence: CTSSLRGGLGPPHLNEQFF.

This clone appeared a few times. J is TRBJ2-7 and V is TRBV30, with D unresolved. Germline values: CDR1 GTSNPN, CDR2 SVGIG (reference sequence). The CDR3 has 14 amino acids. V was clipped by 2 bases and J by 3 bases, with 14 bases between them. This chain's CDR3 is CAWSFWALSYEQYF. In DNA form, the CDR3 reads TGTGCCTGGAGTTTTTGGGCATTGAGCTACGAGCAGTACTTC.

The V gene is TRBV5-1, the J gene TRBJ1-1; maybe TRBD1 (5 bases). In germline, CDR1 is SGHRS, CDR2 YFSETQ. This CDR3 spans 15 amino acids. The ends were cut back, 0 bases at V and 1 base at J, with 10 bases in the middle. The CDR3 spells CASSLEDSTNTEAFF. The DNA for the CDR3 is TGCGCCAGCAGCTTGGAAGACAGTACGAACACTGAAGCTTTCTTT.

The chain uses TRBV7-9 and TRBJ2-7; D unclear. Germline CDR1 SEHNR, CDR2 FQNEAQ (reference sequence). V dropped 5 bases and J dropped 3 bases, with 11 bases sitting between them. The CDR3 covers 13 residues. CDR3 DNA: TGTGCCAGCAGCCCCCCTCGAGGCTACGAGCAGTACTTC. It encodes CASSPPRGYEQYF.

This chain links TRBV4-3 with TRBJ2-1, with TRBD2 matching 7 bases. Trimming cost V 4 bases and J 0 bases; bases outside gene matches: 6. The CDR3 is 16 residues long. Germline V gene data show CDR1 as LGHNA and CDR2 as YSLEER. This CDR3 reads CASSLLWGGSYNEQFF. The CDR3 nucleotides are TGCGCCAGCAGCCTTCTTTGGGGGGGCTCCTACAATGAGCAGTTCTTC.

The chain combines TRBV4-2 with TRBJ1-2; 7 nucleotides line up with TRBD1. The trim removed 1 base at V and 3 bases at J, leaving 11 bases unmatched. CDR3 size: 17 residues. Germline lookup yields CDR1 LGHNA and CDR2 YNFKEQ. The CDR3 sequence is CASSQVCQGVWHYGYTF. CDR3 nucleotide sequence: TGTGCCAGCAGCCAAGTGTGCCAGGGGGTTTGGCACTATGGCTACACCTTC.

The chain recombines TRBV6-5 with TRBJ1-2, with no clear D. CDR3 size: 13 residues. Deletions cut 8 bases from V and 7 bases from J, with 17 bases between. Germline V gives CDR1 MNHEY, CDR2 SVGAGI. The CDR3 region has the DNA TGTGCCAGCTCCCATCACCGCCGGGGTGGCTACACCTTC. The encoded protein is CASSHHRRGGYTF.

This clone came up once. This chain links TRBV10-2 with TRBJ2-1, with 9 bases fitting TRBD2. The CDR3 has 15 residues. Losses at the gene ends were 2 bases for V and 5 bases for J; bases not matched to a gene: 4. The germline V gene encodes CDR1 WSHSY and CDR2 SAAADI. This CDR3 is CASSEMLAGHNEQFF. The DNA of the CDR3 is TGCGCCAGCAGTGAGATGCTAGCGGGACACAATGAGCAGTTCTTC.

This chain joins TRBV4-3 and TRBJ2-1; the D gene is possibly TRBD2 (5 bases). Germline assignment: CDR1 LGHNA and CDR2 YSLEER. There are 16 residues in the CDR3. Trimming stripped 1 base from V and 2 bases from J, with 12 bases between. The CDR3 protein is CASSQVVDWPYNEQFF. CDR3 coding DNA: TGCGCCAGCAGCCAAGTAGTGGACTGGCCCTACAATGAGCAGTTCTTC.

This sequence joins TRBV21-1 and TRBJ1-2; TRBD1 reflects the table's D call only, with no check against the DNA. TRBV21-1 is given as a pseudogene. The CDR3 totals 15 residues. The CDR3: CASSKSLDRGDGYTF. The DNA of the CDR3 is TGTGCCAGCAGCAAATCCTTGGACAGGGGGGACGGCTACACCTTC.

The chain uses TRBV18 and TRBJ1-2; 9 positions match TRBD1. V gave up 6 bases and J gave up 4 bases; unmatched junction bases: 6. This CDR3 contains 14 residues. CDR1 is KGHSH and CDR2 is LQKENI in the germline V gene. CDR3: CASSGQGLTYGYTF. Written as DNA, the CDR3 is TGTGCCAGCTCCGGACAGGGGCTTACCTATGGCTACACCTTC.

A few counts support this clone. The chain employs TRBV19 and TRBJ2-1; 9 bases are a match to TRBD2. The V gene's germline CDR1 is LNHDA and CDR2 SQIVND (reference sequence). Germline trimming cut 0 bases from V and 4 bases from J; bases unmatched to any gene: 7. CDR3 length equals 17 residues. CDR3 amino acids: CASSIDLAGGGYNEQFF. DNA for the CDR3: TGTGCCAGTAGTATAGATCTGGCGGGAGGGGGTTACAATGAGCAGTTCTTC.

The rearrangement uses TRBV4-1 and TRBJ1-6; TRBD1 might be the D (5 bases). Germline V gene data show CDR1 as MGHRA and CDR2 as YSYEKL. Trimming cost V 0 bases and J 0 bases, with 12 bases left between them. The CDR3 has 18 residues. The CDR3 here is CASSQDSGGSSYNSPLHF. The CDR3 nucleotides are TGCGCCAGCAGCCAAGATTCGGGGGGGAGCTCCTATAATTCACCCCTCCACTTT.

The gene calls are TRBV28 and TRBJ1-1, with a tentative D call TRBD1 (5 bases). V gave up 5 bases and J gave up 0 bases, with 22 bases separating them. There are 18 residues in the CDR3. Per germline, CDR1 MDHEN and CDR2 SYDVKM. In DNA form, the CDR3 reads TGTGCCAGCAGTCCCCAAACCTCAAGGGGCCTTATGAACACTGAAGCTTTCTTT. This codes for CASSPQTSRGLMNTEAFF.

A few counts support this clone. The V and J genes are TRBV28 and TRBJ1-5, with 7 bases fitting TRBD1. This CDR3 is built from 22 residues. V lost 0 bases and J lost 0; bases outside the gene matches: 20. Germline V gene lookup returns CDR1 MDHEN and CDR2 SYDVKM. CDR3 DNA: TGTGCCAGCAGTTTATGCAATCCTGACAGGGTGGATCTGATCGATAGCAATCAGCCCCAGCATTTT. Translation: CASSLCNPDRVDLIDSNQPQHF.